What follows are 22 T cell receptor beta chains derived from one specimen sequenced in a study of blood T cell repertoires in COVID-19 (TCRdb year 2020). Library method: the immunoSEQ multiplex PCR assay. TCRdb took this table from immuneACCESS and kept in-frame rearrangements with V and J called. Such tables lack part of the clones; where checked against another copy, unresolved V genes explain under half of the gap, and the rest is unexplained. The sample has under 300,000 clones on record, roughly 91% of them singletons. Clones ranked in the top ten supply under 9.5% of the sample. The specimen sequenced was PBMCs or T cells enriched from blood (not recorded which). These receptors were obtained from a man in his forties or fifties who had recovered from COVID-19.

V is TRBV5-4 and J is TRBJ1-2; no reliable D call. The CDR3 totals 15 residues. Trimming removed 1 base at V and 7 bases at J, with 17 bases between. Germline V gene sequence: CDR1 SGHNT, CDR2 YYREEE (reference sequence). The CDR3, as DNA: TGTGCCAGCAGCTTGAAGCATCCGGGATTAAGTGGCTACACCTTC. Protein sequence: CASSLKHPGLSGYTF.

The rearrangement links TRBV9 to TRBJ2-1; 7 bases are shared with TRBD1. The length of the CDR3 is 19 residues. Germline CDR1 is SGDLS and CDR2 is YYNGEE. Unmatched junction bases numbered 17, after V lost 0 bases and J lost 5 bases. In nucleotides, the CDR3 is TGTGCCAGCAGCGTAGTGCCAATCAGACAGGGTGCCCGGAACAATGAGCAGTTCTTC. Amino acids: CASSVVPIRQGARNNEQFF.

The V call is TRBV30, the J call TRBJ1-4; perhaps TRBD1 as D (6 bases). The V gene lost 4 bases and the J gene lost 8 bases, with 17 bases spanning the gap. The length of the CDR3 is 14 residues. The germline V gene encodes CDR1 GTSNPN and CDR2 SVGIG (reference sequence). The CDR3 loop is CAWNGGGQGEKLFF. The CDR3 DNA reads TGTGCCTGGAATGGCGGGGGGCAGGGGGAAAAACTGTTTTTT.

V is TRBV10-3 and J is TRBJ2-7; the D gene is possibly TRBD1 (6 bases). CDR1 is ENHRY, CDR2 SYGVKD, per germline. This CDR3 has 12 residues. V lost 0 bases to trimming and J lost 6 bases, with 6 bases between them. CDR3 amino acids: CAISESQGEQYF. The CDR3 bases are TGTGCCATCAGTGAGTCACAGGGCGAGCAGTACTTC.

This sequence joins TRBV19 and TRBJ2-3; 9 nucleotides match TRBD2. Germline CDR1 LNHDA, CDR2 SQIVND (reference sequence). The J segment lost 8 bases and the V segment lost 3 bases, leaving 6 bases of the junction unmatched. The CDR3 extends over 14 amino acids. This chain's CDR3 is CASSIAGGSGTQYF. DNA of the CDR3: TGTGCCAGTAGTATTGCGGGGGGGTCAGGTACGCAGTATTTT.

This clone has a single count. The rearrangement links TRBV4-1 to TRBJ2-1, with a tentative D call TRBD2 (6 bases). The V gene's germline CDR1 is MGHRA and CDR2 YSYEKL. The CDR3 is 16 amino acids. Trimming cost V 4 bases and J 2 bases, with 15 bases left between them. CDR3: CASSPPMRGPYNEQFF. Here the CDR3 DNA reads TGCGCCAGCAGCCCACCCATGCGGGGACCCTACAATGAGCAGTTCTTC.

The chain links TRBV11-2 to TRBJ2-1; 13 positions agree with TRBD2. CDR3 length equals 15 residues. V lost 5 bases, J lost 8 bases, and 6 bases stayed unmatched. CDR1 and CDR2 from the germline V gene are SGHAT and FQNNGV. CDR3: CASSRTSGRAYEQFF. CDR3 nucleotide sequence: TGTGCCAGCAGCCGTACTAGCGGGAGGGCCTATGAGCAGTTCTTC.

The chain recombines TRBV7-6 with TRBJ1-2; 7 bases fit TRBD1. The CDR3 extends over 18 amino acids. The V and J ends lost 1 base and 0 bases, in that order; junction bases with no gene match: 11. Germline loops: CDR1 SGHVS, CDR2 FNYEAQ. The DNA for the CDR3 is TGTGCCAGCAGCTTAGGGCACACCGGGACAGCTGCTAACTATGGCTACACCTTC. The encoded protein is CASSLGHTGTAANYGYTF.

The V gene is TRBV12-3 or TRBV12-4, the J gene TRBJ1-1, with D possibly TRBD1 on 6 matching bases. This CDR3 is built from 13 residues. V lost 6 bases and J 9 bases, leaving 17 bases between the germline ends. CDR3 coding DNA: TGTGCCAGCAGAGAGCCGGGACATAGTAAAGCTTTCTTT. Its translation is CASREPGHSKAFF.

The CDR3 DNA sequence: TGCAGCGTTGAAGATACCCGACTAGCGGGAGGGAGGGGGGAGCTGTTTTTT. This gives the protein CSVEDTRLAGGRGELFF. The rearrangement uses TRBV29-1 and TRBJ2-2, with 14 nucleotides matching TRBD2. CDR1 and CDR2 from the germline V gene are SQVTM and ANQGSEA. This CDR3 region has 17 residues. Trimming at V came to 0 bases and at J to 8 bases, leaving 8 bases not matched to a gene.

The V and J genes are TRBV27 and TRBJ1-5; D remains ambiguous. Germline CDR1 and CDR2: MNHEY and SMNVEV (reference sequence). The length of the CDR3 is 14 residues. Trimming took 7 bases from V and 3 from J, leaving 13 bases between them. The CDR3 DNA reads TGTGCCAGCACCCGTGCGGGCTTCAATCAGCCCCAGCATTTT. Protein: CASTRAGFNQPQHF.

The J gene is TRBJ2-5, the V gene TRBV6-5, with 11 positions matching TRBD2. Germline CDR1 MNHEY, CDR2 SVGAGI. There are 16 residues in the CDR3. Trimming cost V 0 bases and J 5 bases; bases outside gene matches: 5. The DNA for the CDR3 is TGTGCCAGCAGTTACTCGGTAGCGGGAGGGTCGGAGACCCAGTACTTC. Protein sequence: CASSYSVAGGSETQYF.

The chain has TRBV30 and TRBJ2-7; D might be TRBD1 (6 bases). There are 13 residues in the CDR3. Germline V CDR1 and CDR2: GTSNPN, SVGIG (reference sequence). V was pared by 4 bases and J by 0 bases, with 10 bases between. The DNA for the CDR3 is TGTGCCTGGACCAGGGGAAACTCCTACGAGCAGTACTTC. Its protein product is CAWTRGNSYEQYF.

V is TRBV30 and J is TRBJ1-5; D is perhaps TRBD1 (5 bases). Germline V gene sequence: CDR1 GTSNPN, CDR2 SVGIG (reference sequence). The CDR3 has 14 amino acids. The V end lost 3 bases, the J end lost 0 bases, and 9 bases lay between the germline ends. DNA for the CDR3: TGTGCCTGGAGCGACGGACATAGCAATCAGCCCCAGCATTTT. It encodes CAWSDGHSNQPQHF.

The genes are TRBV19 and TRBJ2-1; 9 nucleotides agree with TRBD2. Per the germline V gene, CDR1 is LNHDA and CDR2 is SQIVND (reference sequence). J lost 7 bases, V lost 9 bases, and 16 bases had no gene match. The CDR3 totals 16 residues. The CDR3 region is CASRTGFSGGRNEQFF. The CDR3 DNA reads as TGTGCCAGCAGAACAGGATTTAGCGGGGGAAGGAATGAGCAGTTCTTC.

V usage is TRBV29-1 and J usage is TRBJ2-5, with a tentative D call TRBD1 (6 bases). Trimming left V 4 bases short and J 0 bases short, with 9 bases between. CDR3 length equals 13 residues. The germline V gene has CDR1 SQVTM and CDR2 ANQGSEA. The CDR3 nucleotides read TGCAGCGTTGTCCGGACAGACCAAGAGACCCAGTACTTC. Amino acids: CSVVRTDQETQYF.

This rearrangement joins TRBV18 to TRBJ2-7; D is unresolved. CDR1 is KGHSH and CDR2 is LQKENI in the germline V gene. This CDR3 spans 13 amino acids. The ends were cut back, 5 bases at V and 3 bases at J, with 11 bases in the middle. This chain's CDR3 is CASSSTYSYEQYF. The CDR3 DNA follows: TGTGCCAGCTCATCGACATACAGCTACGAGCAGTACTTC. The full variable domain, in which reference TRBV18 and TRBJ2-7 provide the parts outside the CDR3, is NAGVMQNPRHLVRRRGQEARLRCSPMKGHSHVYWYRQLPEEGLKFMVYLQKENIIDESGMPKERFSAEFPKEGPSILRIQQVVRGDSAAYFCASSSTYSYEQYFGPGTRLTVT.

The CDR3 spells CASSNLREGEQYF. The CDR3 DNA reads as TGTGCCAGTAGTAATTTGCGGGAGGGCGAGCAGTACTTC. The gene calls are TRBV19 and TRBJ2-7, with 9 bases aligning to TRBD2. Germline assignment: CDR1 LNHDA and CDR2 SQIVND (reference sequence). This CDR3 is built from 13 residues. V lost 4 bases and J lost 6; bases outside the gene matches: 4.

The J gene is TRBJ1-5, the V gene TRBV3-1 (or the pseudogene TRBV3-2), with D uncertain. The CDR3 runs 13 residues. Germline V gives CDR1 LGHDT, CDR2 YNNKEL (reference sequence). V lost 2 bases and J 7 bases, leaving 9 bases between the germline ends. In DNA form, the CDR3 reads TGTGCCAGCAGCCAACTAGAGGGCCAGCCCCAGCATTTT. As protein: CASSQLEGQPQHF.

The chain joins TRBV27 to TRBJ1-1; D is undetermined. V was cut by 6 bases and J by 4 bases, with 6 bases left in between. The CDR3 is made up of 11 amino acids. Germline CDR1 reads MNHEY; CDR2 reads SMNVEV (reference sequence). DNA for the CDR3: TGTGCCAGCAGCCGGGGCACTGAAGCTTTCTTT. It translates to CASSRGTEAFF.

The chain has TRBV12-3 or TRBV12-4 and TRBJ2-7; D might be TRBD2 (7 bases). This CDR3 has 13 amino acids. Trimming left V 6 bases short and J 1 base short, with 10 bases between. CDR3 region: CASRAGHSYEQYF. As DNA, the CDR3 is TGTGCCAGCAGAGCGGGACATTCCTACGAGCAGTACTTC.

The rearrangement links TRBV11-2 to TRBJ1-1; tentatively, D is TRBD1 (6 bases). The CDR3 covers 15 residues. Trimming left V 4 bases short and J 1 base short, with 13 bases between. In germline, CDR1 is SGHAT, CDR2 FQNNGV. CDR3 sequence: CASSWVFRGNTEAFF. The CDR3 nucleotides are TGTGCCAGCAGCTGGGTGTTCAGGGGGAACACTGAAGCTTTCTTT. The entire variable domain, with the rest obtained from reference TRBV11-2 and TRBJ1-1, is as follows: EAGVAQSPRYKIIEKRQSVAFWCNPISGHATLYWYQQILGQGPKLLIQFQNNGVVDDSQLPKDRFSAERLKGVDSTLKIQPAKLEDSAVYLCASSWVFRGNTEAFFGQGTRLTVV.